This T cell receptor (beta chain) is drawn from a study of CD8 T cells in Susac syndrome. Sequencing of TCR beta, carried out with a high-throughput approach, was applied to CD8+ and CD4+ T cells from the blood. TEMRA cells were FACS-enriched and CD8+ and CD4+ T cells negatively isolated. Random hexamers served to reverse transcribe roughly 0.45 to 1 ug RNA. Amplification of TCR beta CDR3 used immunoSEQ multiplex PCR across 54 Vbeta and 13 Jbeta. TCRdb redid the calling of the immunoSEQ multiplex PCR reads with MiXCR, one entry per CDR3 protein. Here the sample spans 150,000 to 200,000 distinct CDR3 sequences, approximately 95% being singletons. The CDR3 extends over 18 amino acids. V gave up 2 bases and J gave up 0 bases, with 14 bases separating them. Germline-derived CDR1 and CDR2 are SGHVS and FNYEAQ.

This sequence joins TRBV7-6 and TRBJ2-6; D possibly corresponds to TRBD1 (5 bases). Sequenced sample: CD4+ T cells from PBMCs. This receptor was obtained from a human donor with multiple sclerosis. CDR3 sequence: CASSLFPRQTSGANVLTF. CDR3 nucleotides: TGTGCCAGCAGCTTATTCCCCCGACAGACCTCTGGGGCCAACGTCCTGACTTTC.